One and the same sample provided the 21 T cell receptor beta chains below, sequenced in a study of blood T cell repertoires in COVID-19. Data came from immunoSEQ multiplex PCR; TCRdb stores just in-frame clones and leaves some out. The sample shows about 83,000 clones, about four fifths of them seen only once. The specimen sequenced was peripheral blood. The receptors stem from an elderly woman with acute or convalescent COVID-19.

J is TRBJ1-2 and V is TRBV27; D is possibly TRBD1 (6 bases). The CDR3 sequence is 16 residues long. Trimming took off 4 bases at V and 1 base at J, with 16 bases between the two ends. Germline V gene lookup returns CDR1 MNHEY and CDR2 SMNVEV (reference sequence). The CDR3 sequence: CASSSSDRPFNYGYTF. The DNA for the CDR3 is TGTGCCAGCAGTTCATCGGACAGACCATTTAACTATGGCTACACCTTC.

A few counts support this clone. The rearrangement joins TRBV18 to TRBJ1-3; no reliable D call. V was trimmed by 4 bases and J by 4 bases, leaving 14 bases between them. The CDR3 contains 15 residues. Germline CDR1 is KGHSH and CDR2 is LQKENI. The CDR3 nucleotides read TGTGCCAGCTCACTACCCGGGATCAGGGGAAACACCATATATTTT. The encoded protein is CASSLPGIRGNTIYF.

The genes are TRBV6-5 and TRBJ1-1; 8 bases line up with TRBD1. Germline CDR1 is MNHEY and CDR2 is SVGAGI. J lost 6 bases, V lost 3 bases, and 6 bases had no gene match. This CDR3 spans 14 amino acids. The CDR3 DNA reads TGTGCCAGCAGTTATTCCGGACAGGGTCCTGAAGCTTTCTTT. Translating it yields CASSYSGQGPEAFF.

The chain employs TRBV7-2 and TRBJ2-5; 7 bases match TRBD1. The germline V gene has CDR1 SGHTA and CDR2 FQGNSA. The CDR3 covers 13 residues. Trimming removed 6 bases from V and 5 bases from J; junction bases left unmatched: 6. The CDR3 loop is CASRPTGDETQYF. The CDR3 coding sequence is TGTGCCAGCAGACCAACAGGGGACGAGACCCAGTACTTC. The full variable domain, rest sourced from reference TRBV7-2 and TRBJ2-5, is GAGVSQSPSNKVTEKGKDVELRCDPISGHTALYWYRQSLGQGLEFLIYFQGNSAPDKSGLPSDRFSAERTGGSVSTLTIQRTQQEDSAVYLCASRPTGDETQYFGPGTRLLVL.

This chain links TRBV19 with TRBJ1-6, with D possibly matching TRBD1 (6 bases). The germline V and J ends were trimmed by 6 bases and 10 bases, with 10 bases remaining between them. CDR3 length: 12 residues. Germline V lookup: CDR1 LNHDA, CDR2 SQIVND (reference sequence). The CDR3 protein is CASSPGGSPLHF. The CDR3 DNA reads TGTGCCAGTAGCCCTGGGGGCTCACCCCTCCACTTT. Together with reference TRBV19 and TRBJ1-6, the CDR3 gives the full variable domain: DGGITQSPKYLFRKEGQNVTLSCEQNLNHDAMYWYRQDPGQGLRLIYYSQIVNDFQKGDIAEGYSVSREKKESFPLTVTSAQKNPTAFYLCASSPGGSPLHFGNGTRLTVT.

This chain joins TRBV3-1 (or the pseudogene TRBV3-2) and TRBJ2-3, with unresolved D. The germline V and J ends were trimmed by 0 bases and 2 bases, with 9 bases remaining between them. CDR3 length: 15 residues. The germline V gene has CDR1 LGHDT and CDR2 YNNKEL (reference sequence). The CDR3 here is CASSQDLEVTDTQYF. The CDR3 nucleotides are TGTGCCAGCAGCCAAGATCTAGAGGTCACAGATACGCAGTATTTT.

The chain links TRBV7-9 to TRBJ2-3; 7 bases fit TRBD1. In germline, CDR1 is SEHNR, CDR2 FQNEAQ (reference sequence). This CDR3 contains 14 residues. V gave up 5 bases and J gave up 5 bases; unmatched junction bases: 7. The CDR3 loop reads CASSPRDRLDTQYF. The CDR3, as DNA: TGTGCCAGCAGCCCCCGGGACAGACTAGATACGCAGTATTTT.

V and J are TRBV3-1 (or the pseudogene TRBV3-2) and TRBJ2-2; TRBD2 is a possible D gene (6 bases). Germline CDR1 and CDR2: LGHDT and YNNKEL (reference sequence). Trimming took off 5 bases at V and 5 bases at J, with 15 bases between the two ends. This CDR3 comprises 15 residues. The CDR3, as DNA: TGTGCCAGCAGCGGGAGGCCTCCTGCGACCGGGGAGCTGTTTTTT. Amino acid sequence: CASSGRPPATGELFF.

The chain combines TRBV19 with TRBJ1-4; D may be TRBD1 (5 bases). V was clipped by 7 bases and J by 4 bases, with 16 bases between them. The CDR3 sequence is 15 residues long. Germline CDR1 LNHDA, CDR2 SQIVND (reference sequence). The CDR3 DNA follows: TGTGCCAGTATGGACGGGGGTATCGGTAATGAAAAACTGTTTTTT. It encodes CASMDGGIGNEKLFF. The full variable domain, rest sourced from reference TRBV19 and TRBJ1-4, is DGGITQSPKYLFRKEGQNVTLSCEQNLNHDAMYWYRQDPGQGLRLIYYSQIVNDFQKGDIAEGYSVSREKKESFPLTVTSAQKNPTAFYLCASMDGGIGNEKLFFGSGTQLSVL.

The chain uses TRBV11-2 and TRBJ2-3; D call uncertain. The CDR3 contains 12 residues. Between the trimmed V and J ends, which lost 5 bases and 2 bases, there was a span of 5 bases. Per the germline V gene, CDR1 is SGHAT and CDR2 is FQNNGV. The CDR3 is CASSRDTDTQYF. The CDR3 nucleotides read TGTGCCAGCAGCCGCGACACAGATACGCAGTATTTT. The whole variable domain, filled in from reference TRBV11-2 and TRBJ2-3, reads EAGVAQSPRYKIIEKRQSVAFWCNPISGHATLYWYQQILGQGPKLLIQFQNNGVVDDSQLPKDRFSAERLKGVDSTLKIQPAKLEDSAVYLCASSRDTDTQYFGPGTRLTVL.

This chain connects TRBV13 to TRBJ2-7; 14 bases align to TRBD2. Germline V gene sequence: CDR1 PRHDT, CDR2 FYEKMQ (reference sequence). This CDR3 spans 19 amino acids. The V and J ends lost 5 bases and 0 bases, in that order; junction bases with no gene match: 12. The CDR3 bases are TGTGCCAGCAGCCCTGGTACCGGGACTAGCGGGGGTAGCTCCTACGAGCAGTACTTC. This encodes CASSPGTGTSGGSSYEQYF.

The V and J genes are TRBV11-2 and TRBJ2-7; 10 positions match TRBD1. The V gene end was trimmed by 5 bases and the J gene end by 9 bases; junction bases not matched to a gene: 7. CDR1 and CDR2 (germline): SGHAT, FQNNGV. The CDR3 runs 13 residues. CDR3 in DNA: TGTGCCAGCAGCACAGGGACAGGGGAGGCGCAGTACTTC. It translates to CASSTGTGEAQYF.

This chain uses TRBV6-5 with TRBJ1-1; possibly TRBD1 for D (6 bases). The germline V gene encodes CDR1 MNHEY and CDR2 SVGAGI. V was pared by 4 bases and J by 11 bases, with 20 bases between. The CDR3 is made up of 14 amino acids. The CDR3 DNA follows: TGTGCCAGCAGTTTCTCCGGGACACCCACTGGGGCTTTCTTT. Protein product: CASSFSGTPTGAFF.

This rearrangement joins TRBV4-2 to TRBJ1-5; 8 bases agree with TRBD1. CDR3 length: 18 residues. Germline V lookup: CDR1 LGHNA, CDR2 YNFKEQ. Trimming removed 0 bases from V and 6 bases from J; junction bases left unmatched: 13. The CDR3 bases are TGTGCCAGCAGCCAAGATCGCGGGAAAGGACAGGGTGTTCAGCCCCAGCATTTT. The encoded protein is CASSQDRGKGQGVQPQHF.

V is TRBV2 and J is TRBJ2-5, with D maybe TRBD2 (6 bases). V was clipped by 4 bases and J by 7 bases, with 13 bases between them. Germline V lookup: CDR1 SNHLY, CDR2 FYNNEI. The CDR3 has 13 amino acids. In nucleotides, the CDR3 is TGTGCCAGCAGTGTCGGAGGGCAGGGGACCCAGTACTTC. Translation: CASSVGGQGTQYF.

The V gene is TRBV3-1 (or the pseudogene TRBV3-2), the J gene TRBJ2-7; 9 nucleotides agree with TRBD1. J lost 4 bases, V lost 5 bases, and 9 bases had no gene match. The germline V gene encodes CDR1 LGHDT and CDR2 YNNKEL (reference sequence). This CDR3 has 15 residues. This CDR3 reads CASSVPGQGLYEQYF. The CDR3 coding sequence is TGTGCCAGCAGCGTACCGGGACAGGGACTATACGAGCAGTACTTC.

This rearrangement joins TRBV19 to TRBJ1-5; no clear D gene. V lost 3 bases to trimming and J lost 1 base, with 7 bases between them. In germline, CDR1 is LNHDA, CDR2 SQIVND (reference sequence). CDR3 length: 14 amino acids. CDR3 DNA sequence: TGTGCCAGTAGTATCGGTCGAAGCAATCAGCCCCAGCATTTT. Translated, it gives CASSIGRSNQPQHF.

J is TRBJ1-5 and V is TRBV5-4, with D perhaps TRBD1 (6 bases). The CDR3 is made up of 14 amino acids. The germline V gene has CDR1 SGHNT and CDR2 YYREEE (reference sequence). Trimming pared 4 bases from V and 2 bases from J, leaving 10 bases between. Here the CDR3 reads CASSAQGGNQPQHF. The CDR3 DNA is TGTGCCAGCAGCGCACAGGGTGGCAATCAGCCCCAGCATTTT.

This clone was seen a few times. The chain recombines TRBV5-1 with TRBJ2-3, with D perhaps TRBD1 (5 bases). Germline CDR1 SGHRS, CDR2 YFSETQ. V lost 6 bases to trimming and J lost 0 bases, with 5 bases between them. The CDR3 is 12 residues long. CDR3 in amino acids: CASKGSTDTQYF. The CDR3 region has the DNA TGCGCCAGCAAGGGGAGCACAGATACGCAGTATTTT.

The CDR3 protein is CASSASGGIQETQYF. The CDR3 DNA follows: TGTGCCAGTAGTGCTAGCGGGGGAATCCAAGAGACCCAGTACTTC. The chain joins TRBV19 to TRBJ2-5; 10 bases align to TRBD2. Germline V gene data show CDR1 as LNHDA and CDR2 as SQIVND (reference sequence). Trimming took 5 bases from V and 1 from J; bases not matched to a gene: 4. The CDR3 has 15 amino acids.

The rearrangement joins TRBV7-2 to TRBJ1-1; D is perhaps TRBD1 (6 bases). The V and J ends lost 2 bases and 0 bases respectively, with 7 bases between them. Per the germline V gene, CDR1 is SGHTA and CDR2 is FQGNSA. The CDR3 length is 14 residues. The CDR3 region is CASSLNRVNTEAFF. In nucleotides, the CDR3 is TGTGCCAGCAGCTTAAACAGGGTGAACACTGAAGCTTTCTTT.